The next 2 T cell receptor beta chains were all read from a single sample in a study of CD4+ T cells in melanoma (dated by TCRdb to between 2021 and 2024). The method was the immunoSEQ multiplex PCR assay. The clones in this table, taken by TCRdb from immuneACCESS, are in-frame only. Not every clone is retained; where verified, under half of the shortfall comes from an unresolved V gene, and the cause of the rest is unknown. Here the sample has more than 8,000 clones; 73% occur a single time. About 23% of the sample goes to the ten largest clones. Sequenced material: cells from a culture (not recorded whether cultured in vitro). Receptor source: a human donor with melanoma.

As for this clone: One end of the junction fails to match germline, which may point to a read error. V usage is TRBV7-7 and J usage is TRBJ1-4; D unresolved. In germline, CDR1 is SSHAT, CDR2 FNYEAQ (reference sequence). The CDR3 contains 16 residues. CDR3 in amino acids: CASSLIPGSTNEKLFF. The CDR3 DNA follows: TGTGCTAGCAGCTTAATTCCGGGTTCCACTAATGAAAAACTGTTTTTT.

This clone was picked up one time. The chain employs TRBV19 and TRBJ2-5, with 10 bases lining up with TRBD2. V trimming: 3 bases; J trimming: 5 bases; junction bases outside the gene matches: 3. The CDR3 has 14 amino acids. CDR1 is LNHDA and CDR2 is SQIVND in the germline V gene (reference sequence). The CDR3 DNA reads as TGTGCCAGTAGTATGCGACTAGCGGGCGAGACCCAGTACTTC. The encoded protein is CASSMRLAGETQYF.